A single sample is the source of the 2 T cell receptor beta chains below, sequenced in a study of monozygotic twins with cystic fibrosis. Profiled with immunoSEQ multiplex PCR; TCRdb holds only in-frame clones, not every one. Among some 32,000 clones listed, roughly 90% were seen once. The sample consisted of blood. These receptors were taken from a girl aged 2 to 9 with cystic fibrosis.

The CDR3 DNA sequence: TGTGCCAGCAGTGAAGAGACAGGTAGCTCCTACGAGCAGTACTTC. Translation: CASSEETGSSYEQYF. This chain connects TRBV6-1 to TRBJ2-7; the D gene is possibly TRBD1 (6 bases). V dropped 1 base and J dropped 0 bases, with 10 bases sitting between them. The CDR3 length is 15 residues. Germline values: CDR1 MNHNS, CDR2 SASEGT.

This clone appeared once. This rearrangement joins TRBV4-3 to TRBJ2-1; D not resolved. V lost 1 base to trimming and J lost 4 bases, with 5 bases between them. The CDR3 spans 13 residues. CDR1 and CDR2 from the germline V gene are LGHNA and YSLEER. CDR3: CASSQGPYNEQFF. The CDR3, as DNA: TGCGCCAGCAGCCAAGGACCTTACAATGAGCAGTTCTTC.